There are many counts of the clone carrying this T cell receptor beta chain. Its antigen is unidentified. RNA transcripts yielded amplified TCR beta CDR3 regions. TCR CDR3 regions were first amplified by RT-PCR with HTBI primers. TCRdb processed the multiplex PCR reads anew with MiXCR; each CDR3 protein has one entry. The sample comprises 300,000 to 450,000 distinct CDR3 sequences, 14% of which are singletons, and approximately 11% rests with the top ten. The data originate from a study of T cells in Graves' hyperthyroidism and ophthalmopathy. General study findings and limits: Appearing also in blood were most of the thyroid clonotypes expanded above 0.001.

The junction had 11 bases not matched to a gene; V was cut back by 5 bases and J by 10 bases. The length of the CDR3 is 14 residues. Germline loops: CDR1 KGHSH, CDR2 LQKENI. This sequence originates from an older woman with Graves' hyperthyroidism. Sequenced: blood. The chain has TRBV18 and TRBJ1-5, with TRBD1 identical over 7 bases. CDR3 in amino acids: CASSSDRVSGPQHF. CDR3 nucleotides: TGTGCCAGCTCATCAGACAGGGTTTCTGGCCCCCAGCATTTT. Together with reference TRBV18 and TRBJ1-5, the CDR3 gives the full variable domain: NAGVMQNPRHLVRRRGQEARLRCSPMKGHSHVYWYRQLPEEGLKFMVYLQKENIIDESGMPKERFSAEFPKEGPSILRIQQVVRGDSAAYFCASSSDRVSGPQHFGDGTRLSIL.